The entry below gives a single TCR beta chain sequence along with its context. What it recognizes is unknown. The sample comes from a study of T cells after yellow fever vaccination. Broader study findings: Booster sampling recovered most clones from primary vaccination (roughly 96% CD4, roughly 90% CD8). One caveat is that FACS-sorted repertoires could contain abundant clonotypes contaminating from the bulk population.

CDR1 and CDR2 (germline): LGHNT, FRNRAP. There are 15 residues in the CDR3. Trimming cost V 0 bases and J 1 base, with 9 bases left between them. They built TCR cDNA with 5'RACE template switching, a step that put in a universal primer site and UMIs. From the 5' RACE reads, TCRdb called clonotypes with MiXCR, one entry per CDR3 protein. The sample holds some 250,000 distinct CDR3 sequences; 3.6% are singletons and the top ten take around 20%. The V call is TRBV12-5, the J call TRBJ1-1, with D tentatively TRBD1 (6 bases). The sample consisted of PBMCs, taken 15 days after the yellow fever booster vaccination. The clonotype comes from a young man who received the YFV17D yellow fever vaccine. The CDR3 loop reads CASGLVGGGNTEAFF. CDR3 in DNA: TGTGCTAGTGGTTTGGTCGGGGGCGGGAACACTGAAGCTTTCTTT.